The rows below give T cell receptor beta chains drawn from one sample of a study of PD-1 blockade in classical Hodgkin lymphoma. TCRdb's table, derived via immunoSEQ multiplex PCR, lists solely in-frame clones and lacks some. Of roughly 40,000 clones in the sample, about nine tenths were seen once. Specimen: peripheral blood mononuclear cells (PBMCs), collected at baseline. The source is a human donor with classical Hodgkin lymphoma. The CDR3 runs from the conserved cysteine through the conserved F or W. The D gene is left open where the match is weak. Clone size is stated in some rows and not others, as once, few, many or a class when expanded.

TRBV5-6	NA	TRBD1	TRBJ2-7	CASSKDRNSYEQYF	TGTGCCAGCTCAAAGGACAGGAATTCCTACGAGCAGTACTTC
TRBV5-1	NA	NA	TRBJ1-1	CASSLGRGANTEAFF	TGCGCCAGCAGCTTAGGAAGGGGGGCGAATACTGAAGCTTTCTTT
TRBV11-3	NA	TRBD1	TRBJ2-5	CASSLTGGQETQYF	TGTGCCAGCAGCCTGACAGGGGGCCAAGAGACCCAGTACTTC
TRBV10-2	NA	NA	TRBJ1-4	CASSEFYREKLFF	TGCGCCAGCAGTGAGTTCTACAGGGAAAAACTGTTTTTT
TRBV18	NA	TRBD1	TRBJ1-4	CASSPGQGSWLFF	TGTGCCAGCTCGCCGGGACAGGGGAGTTGGCTGTTTTTT
TRBV5-1	NA	NA	TRBJ2-1	CASSGDSYGNEQFF	TGCGCCAGCAGCGGGGACTCCTACGGGAATGAGCAGTTCTTC
TRBV15	NA	NA	TRBJ2-1	CATRDSSNEQFF	TGTGCCACCAGAGATTCCTCCAATGAGCAGTTCTTC
TRBV5-6	NA	NA	TRBJ2-3	CASSGGTGAIDTQYF	TGTGCCAGCAGCGGGGGGACGGGGGCCATAGATACGCAGTATTTT
TRBV29-1	NA	TRBD1	TRBJ2-5	CSVQTGRTQYF	TGCAGCGTACAGACAGGGCGGACCCAGTACTTC
TRBV4-1	NA	NA	TRBJ1-1	CASSQGQGRYTEAFF	TGCGCCAGCAGCCAAGGGCAGGGTCGGTACACTGAAGCTTTCTTT
TRBV15	NA	NA	TRBJ2-2	CATSRATGTSKGELFF	TGTGCCACCAGCAGAGCTACGGGCACCTCGAAGGGGGAGCTGTTTTTT
TRBV4-1	NA	TRBD2	TRBJ2-7	CASSQPGLAGGYDYEQYF	TGCGCCAGCAGCCAACCGGGACTAGCGGGAGGGTACGACTACGAGCAGTACTTC
TRBV5-4	NA	NA	TRBJ2-7	CASSRASYEQYF	TGTGCCAGCAGCCGAGCGTCCTACGAGCAGTACTTC
TRBV28	few	TRBD2	TRBJ2-2	CASSLSSGGARLRWTGELFF	TGTGCCAGCAGTTTATCTAGCGGGGGGGCCAGGTTAAGGTGGACCGGGGAGCTGTTTTTT
TRBV5-1	NA	TRBD2	TRBJ2-3	CASSAGTSGMNTQYF	TGCGCCAGCAGCGCCGGGACTAGCGGGATGAATACGCAGTATTTT
TRBV1	NA	NA	TRBJ2-3	CTSSQGSDPSTDTQYF	TGCACCAGCAGCCAAGGGTCCGACCCTAGCACAGATACGCAGTATTTT
TRBV4-2	NA	NA	TRBJ1-6	CASSQGPLLHF	TGTGCCAGCAGCCAAGGTCCCCTCCTCCACTTT
TRBV11-3	once	TRBD2	TRBJ2-3	CASSPQGTSGSGTQYF	TGTGCCAGCAGCCCGCAGGGGACTAGCGGGAGTGGTACGCAGTATTTT
TRBV13	NA	NA	TRBJ2-7	CASSLEGGDYEQYF	TGTGCCAGCAGCTTGGAAGGGGGAGACTACGAGCAGTACTTC
TRBV4-1	NA	NA	TRBJ1-6	CASSQEGNSPLHF	TGCGCCAGCAGCCAAGAGGGAAATTCACCCCTCCACTTT
TRBV6-5	NA	TRBD1	TRBJ1-1	CASKSTGVTEAFF	TGTGCCAGCAAAAGTACAGGGGTAACTGAAGCTTTCTTT
TRBV7-2	NA	TRBD2	TRBJ2-2	CASSTGLAGPHDTGELFF	TGTGCCAGCAGCACCGGACTAGCGGGGCCCCATGACACCGGGGAGCTGTTTTTT
TRBV11-2	NA	TRBD1	TRBJ2-7	CASSPGQVYEQYF	TGTGCCAGCAGCCCCGGACAGGTATACGAGCAGTACTTC